The 25 T cell receptor beta chains presented below share a single source sample, sequenced in a study of T cell responses to AZD1222 COVID-19 vaccine. The data were produced by immunoSEQ multiplex PCR, yet TCRdb's version contains in-frame clones alone and is incomplete. The data hold roughly 150,000 clones, with approximately 90% observed a single time. Here the sequenced sample was peripheral blood, taken 28 days after the second AZD1222 dose. These receptors came from an adult who received the AZD1222 COVID-19 vaccine.

The rearrangement uses TRBV11-3 and TRBJ2-3; D gene unclear. With 4 bases removed from V and 6 bases from J, the gap between germline ends came to 11 bases. Germline V CDR1 and CDR2: SGHNT, YENEEA. This CDR3 region has 13 residues. In DNA, the CDR3 is TGTGCCAGCAGCTACTTTATGGCGGATACGCAGTATTTT. It yields the protein CASSYFMADTQYF.

The chain has TRBV7-9 and TRBJ1-5; 10 bases align to TRBD1. Germline CDR1 and CDR2: SEHNR and FQNEAQ (reference sequence). The V and J ends lost 3 bases and 3 bases, in that order; junction bases with no gene match: 5. The CDR3 is 16 residues long. The CDR3 DNA follows: TGTGCCAGCAGCTTGGGGGACAGGGGTGACAATCAGCCCCAGCATTTT. Encoded protein: CASSLGDRGDNQPQHF.

The rearrangement joins TRBV5-4 to TRBJ1-6, with a possible D match to TRBD1 (6 bases). The CDR3 runs to 14 residues. V was trimmed by 6 bases and J by 7 bases, leaving 14 bases between them. Germline lookup yields CDR1 SGHNT and CDR2 YYREEE (reference sequence). The CDR3 loop is CASNKDSPNSPLHF. The CDR3 bases are TGTGCCAGCAACAAGGACAGTCCGAATTCACCCCTCCACTTT.

This clone appeared a few times. V is TRBV27 and J is TRBJ1-3, with D unresolved. The CDR3 covers 15 residues. Germline CDR1 reads MNHEY; CDR2 reads SMNVEV (reference sequence). V was trimmed by 2 bases and J by 0 bases, leaving 8 bases between them. The CDR3 DNA reads as TGTGCCAGCAGTTTAGACACTAGCTCTGGAAACACCATATATTTT. It encodes CASSLDTSSGNTIYF.

The rearrangement links TRBV27 to TRBJ2-7; 8 nucleotides align to TRBD1. V was pared by 4 bases and J by 3 bases, with 5 bases of the junction left unmatched. The CDR3 is made up of 14 amino acids. CDR1 MNHEY and CDR2 SMNVEV come from the germline V gene (reference sequence). In DNA form, the CDR3 reads TGTGCCAGCAGTTCAGGGGGCGCCTACTACGAGCAGTACTTC. Translation gives CASSSGGAYYEQYF.

This clone appeared a single time. CDR3 sequence (DNA): TGTGCCAGCAGCCTCGAGGCGGGGCTAGCGGGAGTGTTGAACGAGCAGTACTTC. This gives the protein CASSLEAGLAGVLNEQYF. The genes are TRBV7-2 and TRBJ2-7; 10 nucleotides align to TRBD2. The V gene end was trimmed by 5 bases and the J gene end by 5 bases; junction bases not matched to a gene: 18. CDR1 is SGHTA, CDR2 FQGNSA, per germline. The CDR3 extends over 18 amino acids.

The chain joins TRBV7-2 to TRBJ2-7, with TRBD2 as a possible D gene (5 bases). V lost 2 bases to trimming and J lost 6 bases, with 14 bases between them. The CDR3 covers 14 residues. Germline CDR1 and CDR2: SGHTA and FQGNSA. Here the CDR3 DNA reads TGTGCCAGCAGCTTATCACCGGGGATCGGCGAGCAGTACTTC. Translation: CASSLSPGIGEQYF.

This chain connects TRBV6-6 to TRBJ1-2, with D perhaps matching TRBD1 (6 bases). Deletions cut 6 bases from V and 2 bases from J, with 13 bases between. The length of the CDR3 is 14 residues. The V gene's germline CDR1 is MNHNY and CDR2 SVGAGI (reference sequence). CDR3 in amino acids: CASSPGGGNYGYTF. In DNA form, the CDR3 reads TGTGCCAGCAGCCCCGGGGGGGGCAACTATGGCTACACCTTC.

This clone showed up just once. The rearrangement links TRBV5-1 to TRBJ1-1; the match to TRBD1 covers 8 bases. Germline CDR1 and CDR2: SGHRS and YFSETQ. V lost 4 bases and J lost 0; bases outside the gene matches: 5. The CDR3 spans 15 residues. This CDR3 is CASSARQGLNTEAFF. The CDR3 DNA is TGCGCCAGCAGCGCGAGACAGGGGCTGAACACTGAAGCTTTCTTT.

The V call is TRBV9, the J call TRBJ1-1; the D is unclear. V was shortened by 4 bases and J by 3 bases, with 10 bases between the two germline ends. Germline CDR1 reads SGDLS; CDR2 reads YYNGEE. CDR3 length: 13 residues. The DNA of the CDR3 is TGTGCCAGCAGCACTGGACTGGACACTGAAGCTTTCTTT. This gives the protein CASSTGLDTEAFF.

The V call is TRBV7-8, the J call TRBJ2-1, with TRBD2 identical over 9 bases. The germline gives CDR1 SGHVS, CDR2 FQNEAQ. CDR3 length: 18 residues. With 8 bases clipped from V and 1 base from J, the junction kept 15 bases outside the gene matches. The CDR3 nucleotides are TGTGCCAGCTTCCCCCCCGGGACTAGCCCAAAGTCCTACAATGAGCAGTTCTTC. Protein: CASFPPGTSPKSYNEQFF.

This chain joins TRBV4-1 and TRBJ2-1, with 7 bases that match TRBD2. V was clipped by 1 base and J by 2 bases; unmatched bases: 5. CDR1 is MGHRA, CDR2 YSYEKL, per germline. There are 16 residues in the CDR3. DNA for the CDR3: TGCGCCAGCAGCCAAGGGCTGGCGGGAGCCTACAATGAGCAGTTCTTC. Translated, it gives CASSQGLAGAYNEQFF.

The chain carries TRBV19 and TRBJ2-3; 7 nucleotides align to TRBD1. Germline-derived CDR1 and CDR2 are LNHDA and SQIVND (reference sequence). The CDR3 is 15 amino acids. J gave up 1 base and V 4 bases, and 5 bases lay outside the gene matches. The CDR3: CASSTPGTGTDTQYF. For the CDR3, the DNA is TGTGCCAGTAGTACCCCCGGGACAGGCACAGATACGCAGTATTTT.

This rearrangement joins TRBV7-9 to TRBJ1-2, with a possible D match to TRBD1 (6 bases). This CDR3 has 15 amino acids. From germline, CDR1 is SEHNR and CDR2 FQNEAQ (reference sequence). The V end lost 5 bases, the J end lost 5 bases, and 18 bases lay between the germline ends. In DNA form, the CDR3 reads TGTGCCAGCAGCCCAGGGGTAGGGACAAGTTATGGCTACACCTTC. Encoded protein: CASSPGVGTSYGYTF.

The chain carries TRBV27 and TRBJ2-1, with TRBD2 matching 11 bases. The ends lost 5 bases at V and 7 bases at J; junction bases unmatched: 7. Per the germline V gene, CDR1 is MNHEY and CDR2 is SMNVEV (reference sequence). The CDR3 runs 15 residues. The CDR3 region has the DNA TGTGCCAGCAGTCCTAGCGGGAGGATCTGGAATGAGCAGTTCTTC. Translated, it gives CASSPSGRIWNEQFF.

The chain links TRBV28 to TRBJ1-5; TRBD1 might be the D (6 bases). The V gene lost 8 bases and the J gene lost 1 base, with 12 bases spanning the gap. CDR1 and CDR2 (germline): MDHEN, SYDVKM. This CDR3 has 14 amino acids. CDR3 region: CASRDNLSNQPQHF. The CDR3, as DNA: TGTGCCAGCCGGGACAACTTAAGCAATCAGCCCCAGCATTTT.

V usage is TRBV19 and J usage is TRBJ2-3; tentative D call: TRBD2 (6 bases). The CDR3 totals 13 residues. Germline V gene data show CDR1 as LNHDA and CDR2 as SQIVND (reference sequence). V was clipped by 6 bases and J by 4 bases, with 11 bases between them. CDR3 in DNA: TGTGCCAGTAGCGGGAGTGGGGCAGATACGCAGTATTTT. Amino acid sequence: CASSGSGADTQYF.

The J gene is TRBJ2-5, the V gene TRBV9, with D perhaps TRBD2 (6 bases). Trimming took 3 bases from V and 7 from J, leaving 7 bases between them. The CDR3 is made up of 11 amino acids. CDR1 is SGDLS and CDR2 is YYNGEE in the germline V gene. The CDR3 protein is CASSAEGTQYF. The CDR3 bases are TGTGCCAGCAGCGCGGAGGGGACCCAGTACTTC.

The CDR3 loop reads CASSPSTYEQYF. CDR3 DNA sequence: TGTGCCAGCAGCCCATCTACCTACGAGCAGTACTTC. The chain joins TRBV7-2 to TRBJ2-7; no definite D call. Between the trimmed V and J ends, which lost 5 bases and 2 bases, there was a span of 7 bases. The CDR3 sequence is 12 residues long. CDR1 is SGHTA, CDR2 FQGNSA, per germline.

CDR3 amino acids: CSVEKGQGLAGYNEQFF. In DNA, the CDR3 is TGCAGCGTTGAGAAAGGCCAGGGACTAGCGGGATACAATGAGCAGTTCTTC. This chain uses TRBV29-1 with TRBJ2-1, with 13 bases matching TRBD2. The CDR3 has 17 residues. J gave up 4 bases and V 3 bases, and 9 bases lay outside the gene matches. Germline loops: CDR1 SQVTM, CDR2 ANQGSEA.

DNA for the CDR3: TGCGCCAGCAGCTTGGCAGGGGCAGGAGCTTTCTTT. Its translation is CASSLAGAGAFF. The chain employs TRBV5-1 and TRBJ1-1; a weak D match, TRBD1 (6 bases). The CDR3 has 12 residues. V lost 0 bases, J lost 10 bases, and 10 bases lay in between. Germline V CDR1 and CDR2: SGHRS, YFSETQ.

The chain recombines TRBV10-3 with TRBJ2-1, with TRBD1 matching over 11 bases. The CDR3 covers 13 residues. Germline V gives CDR1 ENHRY, CDR2 SYGVKD. V was pared by 8 bases and J by 8 bases, with 5 bases of the junction left unmatched. The CDR3 DNA reads as TGTGCCATCCTCCGGGACAGGGGGGATGAGCAGTTCTTC. This codes for CAILRDRGDEQFF.

CDR3 residues: CASSYPGSNTEAFF. As DNA, the CDR3 is TGTGCCAGCAGTTACCCGGGAAGCAACACTGAAGCTTTCTTT. J is TRBJ1-1 and V is TRBV6-6, with D uncertain. V was trimmed by 2 bases and J by 2 bases, leaving 9 bases between them. The germline CDR1 and CDR2 sequences are MNHNY and SVGAGI (reference sequence). This CDR3 contains 14 residues.

The chain uses TRBV27 and TRBJ2-3, with 10 positions matching TRBD2. The CDR3 sequence is 23 residues long. The V gene's germline CDR1 is MNHEY and CDR2 SMNVEV (reference sequence). Trimming removed 1 base from V and 1 base from J; junction bases left unmatched: 23. The DNA for the CDR3 is TGTGCCAGCAGTTTATTCTTATGGGGGTTTCTGCCCAAGCGGGAGGGCTGCACAGATACGCAGTATTTT. Encoded protein: CASSLFLWGFLPKREGCTDTQYF.

The chain combines TRBV28 with TRBJ1-2; 8 nucleotides match TRBD1. The junction had 7 bases not matched to a gene; V was cut back by 5 bases and J by 8 bases. Germline loops: CDR1 MDHEN, CDR2 SYDVKM. The CDR3 length is 13 residues. CDR3 coding DNA: TGTGCCAGCAGTCCCCCGGACAGGGTGGGCTACACCTTC. As protein: CASSPPDRVGYTF.